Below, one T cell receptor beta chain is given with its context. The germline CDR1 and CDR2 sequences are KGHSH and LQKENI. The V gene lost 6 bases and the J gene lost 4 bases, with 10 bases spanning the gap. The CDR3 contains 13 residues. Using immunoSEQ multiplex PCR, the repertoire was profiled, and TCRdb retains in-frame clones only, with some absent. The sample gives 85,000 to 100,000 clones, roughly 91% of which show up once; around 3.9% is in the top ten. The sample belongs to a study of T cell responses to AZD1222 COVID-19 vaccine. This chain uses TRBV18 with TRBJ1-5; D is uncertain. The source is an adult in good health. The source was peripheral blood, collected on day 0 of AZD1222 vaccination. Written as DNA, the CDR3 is TGTGCCAGCTCCTCGACGGAGAATCAGCCCCAGCATTTT. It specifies CASSSTENQPQHF.